A single T cell receptor beta chain is shown here with its context. The sample comes from a study of OX40 agonist ivuxolimab in advanced cancers. Repertoires were generated with immunoSEQ multiplex PCR, while TCRdb's copy carries only in-frame clones and drops some. Of approximately 79,000 clones listed, roughly nine tenths are singletons. CDR3 length: 14 residues. V was pared by 0 bases and J by 8 bases, with 3 bases of the junction left unmatched. Per germline, CDR1 SGHTA and CDR2 FQGTGA. A history of autoimmune disease or systemic immunosuppression excluded patients. The rearrangement uses TRBV7-3 and TRBJ2-2; 7 nucleotides line up with TRBD2. This sequence originates from an adult with an advanced solid tumor such as melanoma, head and neck, liver or kidney cancer. The specimen was CD4+ or CD8+ T cells sorted from blood, collected in a trial of the OX40 agonist ivuxolimab. CDR3 region: CASSLTRTSGELFF. In DNA form, the CDR3 reads TGTGCCAGCAGCTTAACTCGGACTAGTGGGGAGCTGTTTTTT. The variable domain in full, completed from reference TRBV7-3 and TRBJ2-2, reads GAGVSQTPSNKVTEKGKYVELRCDPISGHTALYWYRQSLGQGPEFLIYFQGTGAADDSGLPNDRFFAVRPEGSVSTLKIQRTERGDSAVYLCASSLTRTSGELFFGEGSRLTVL.